The 26 T cell receptor beta chains below come from one sample, sequenced in a study of blood T cell repertoires in COVID-19. Data came from immunoSEQ multiplex PCR; TCRdb stores just in-frame clones and leaves some out. The top ten hold roughly 50% of the sample, which has 84,000 or so clones, 65% to 80% seen once. The sequenced material came from peripheral blood. Receptors originate from a human donor in a cohort sampled during active COVID-19.

This sequence joins TRBV7-2 and TRBJ2-3; D gene uncertain. Germline CDR1 SGHTA, CDR2 FQGNSA. Trimming removed 1 base at V and 1 base at J, with 6 bases between. This CDR3 has 14 residues. The CDR3 region has the DNA TGTGCCAGCAGCTTAGACCAGGGCACAGATACGCAGTATTTT. It is translated as CASSLDQGTDTQYF. Complete variable domain (other parts from reference TRBV7-2 and TRBJ2-3): GAGVSQSPSNKVTEKGKDVELRCDPISGHTALYWYRQSLGQGLEFLIYFQGNSAPDKSGLPSDRFSAERTGGSVSTLTIQRTQQEDSAVYLCASSLDQGTDTQYFGPGTRLTVL.

The CDR3 is CASSPSPDTQYF. The CDR3 DNA is TGTGCCAGCAGTCCCTCCCCAGATACGCAGTATTTT. The rearrangement uses TRBV6-2 or TRBV6-3 and TRBJ2-3; D remains unclear. The CDR3 length is 12 residues. V was clipped by 5 bases and J by 4 bases, with 7 bases between them. Germline CDR1 and CDR2: MNHEY and SVGEGT.

Only one count was recorded for this clone. The chain links TRBV10-3 to TRBJ2-1; 10 positions agree with TRBD2. This CDR3 region has 18 residues. After removal of 4 bases from V and 4 bases from J, the junction contained 13 bases not matched to a gene. Per the germline V gene, CDR1 is ENHRY and CDR2 is SYGVKD. The CDR3 DNA follows: TGTGCCATCAGTGCCGGGACTAGCGCAACACGGGGGTACAATGAGCAGTTCTTC. Its translation is CAISAGTSATRGYNEQFF.

The J gene is TRBJ2-1, the V gene TRBV28; no clear D gene. The CDR3 is 14 residues long. CDR1 and CDR2 (germline): MDHEN, SYDVKM. V was clipped by 4 bases and J by 9 bases, with 16 bases between them. The DNA for the CDR3 is TGTGCCAGCAGTTCAGCGCACCCCGCCCTTGAGCAGTTCTTC. Protein product: CASSSAHPALEQFF.

The chain carries TRBV29-1 and TRBJ2-1; TRBD1 matches at 8 bases. The CDR3 sequence is 14 residues long. Germline V gene lookup returns CDR1 SQVTM and CDR2 ANQGSEA. V gave up 3 bases and J gave up 7 bases; unmatched junction bases: 8. The CDR3 region is CSVEGGQGWNEQFF. The CDR3 DNA reads TGCAGCGTTGAGGGAGGACAGGGTTGGAATGAGCAGTTCTTC.

The chain recombines TRBV28 with TRBJ2-2; 7 bases are a match to TRBD1. The CDR3 has 15 residues. J lost 2 bases, V lost 4 bases, and 4 bases had no gene match. The V gene's germline CDR1 is MDHEN and CDR2 SYDVKM. The CDR3 bases are TGTGCCAGCAGTTCCGGGACAGCCAACACCGGGGAGCTGTTTTTT. Its translation is CASSSGTANTGELFF.

This clone appeared once. V is TRBV6-5 and J is TRBJ2-7; D is unresolved. The germline V gene has CDR1 MNHEY and CDR2 SVGAGI. Trimming pared 7 bases from V and 3 bases from J, leaving 7 bases between. The CDR3 is 11 residues long. This CDR3 reads CASKLSYEQYF. CDR3 coding DNA: TGTGCCAGCAAGTTGAGCTACGAGCAGTACTTC.

V usage is TRBV4-3 and J usage is TRBJ2-1; 7 nucleotides agree with TRBD2. The junction had 17 bases not matched to a gene; V was cut back by 2 bases and J by 7 bases. The length of the CDR3 is 18 residues. The germline gives CDR1 LGHNA, CDR2 YSLEER. CDR3 bases: TGCGCCAGCAGCCAAACCTTTAGTGCGGGAGAGGATAGGAATGAGCAGTTCTTC. This sequence encodes CASSQTFSAGEDRNEQFF.

The rearrangement uses TRBV12-5 and TRBJ2-1; 10 positions match TRBD2. This CDR3 region has 17 residues. J lost 3 bases, V lost 2 bases, and 7 bases had no gene match. CDR1 LGHNT and CDR2 FRNRAP come from the germline V gene. For the CDR3, the DNA is TGTGCTAGTGGTTTGAGGGCTAGCGGGAGATTCTACAATGAGCAGTTCTTC. The encoded protein is CASGLRASGRFYNEQFF.

The chain uses TRBV7-9 and TRBJ2-7, with 10 nucleotides matching TRBD2. J lost 0 bases, V lost 2 bases, and 10 bases had no gene match. The CDR3 runs to 18 residues. The germline CDR1 and CDR2 sequences are SEHNR and FQNEAQ (reference sequence). The CDR3 DNA sequence: TGTGCCAGCAGCTTATTGATGAGACTAGCGGGTATCTCCTACGAGCAGTACTTC. Amino acid sequence: CASSLLMRLAGISYEQYF.

The chain recombines TRBV7-2 with TRBJ2-1; D remains unclear. Germline-derived CDR1 and CDR2 are SGHTA and FQGNSA. The CDR3 loop spans 14 amino acids. Trimming cost V 4 bases and J 2 bases, with 9 bases left between them. CDR3 DNA: TGTGCCAGCAGCTCCCGAACACCCTACAATGAGCAGTTCTTC. Protein: CASSSRTPYNEQFF.

This clone is a singleton in its sample. The gene calls are TRBV9 and TRBJ2-3, with 9 bases aligning to TRBD1. The germline gives CDR1 SGDLS, CDR2 YYNGEE. Unmatched junction bases numbered 15, after V lost 3 bases and J lost 4 bases. The CDR3 spans 18 residues. CDR3 residues: CASSGTGGGSVFSDTQYF. For the CDR3, the DNA is TGTGCCAGCAGCGGTACAGGGGGCGGGAGTGTCTTTTCAGATACGCAGTATTTT.

This sequence joins TRBV9 and TRBJ2-5; 13 bases line up with TRBD2. CDR3 length: 17 amino acids. J gave up 2 bases and V 3 bases, and 7 bases lay outside the gene matches. Germline V gives CDR1 SGDLS, CDR2 YYNGEE. The CDR3 DNA follows: TGTGCCAGCAGCGCTCAACTAGCGGGAGGGGATCAAGAGACCCAGTACTTC. Its translation is CASSAQLAGGDQETQYF.

The rearrangement joins TRBV11-2 to TRBJ2-2, with unresolved D. Trimming shortened V by 1 base and J by 3 bases, and 6 bases separated the two germline ends. The CDR3 loop spans 14 amino acids. Germline-derived CDR1 and CDR2 are SGHAT and FQNNGV. For the CDR3, the DNA is TGTGCCAGCAGCTTAGCACCAGACACCGGGGAGCTGTTTTTT. Translating it yields CASSLAPDTGELFF.

The chain couples TRBV5-6 to TRBJ2-7, with D maybe TRBD2 (6 bases). With 0 bases removed from V and 3 bases from J, the gap between germline ends came to 7 bases. Per germline, CDR1 SGHDT and CDR2 YYEEEE. The CDR3 runs to 13 residues. CDR3 DNA: TGTGCCAGCAGCTTGGGCGGGGACTACGAGCAGTACTTC. This gives the protein CASSLGGDYEQYF.

This sequence joins TRBV28 and TRBJ1-4; 7 bases fit TRBD1. Germline values: CDR1 MDHEN, CDR2 SYDVKM. V lost 3 bases to trimming and J lost 8 bases; unmatched junction nucleotides: 9. This CDR3 region has 15 residues. CDR3 DNA: TGTGCCAGCAGTTTCGGGACAGCGGTAGTCGAAAAACTGTTTTTT. It encodes CASSFGTAVVEKLFF.

The V and J genes are TRBV11-2 and TRBJ2-1, with 7 positions matching TRBD2. The V gene end was trimmed by 5 bases and the J gene end by 14 bases; junction bases not matched to a gene: 9. The CDR3 is made up of 12 amino acids. CDR1 SGHAT and CDR2 FQNNGV come from the germline V gene. The CDR3 reads CASSQTGSGKFF. The CDR3 DNA is TGTGCCAGCAGCCAAACGGGGAGCGGGAAGTTCTTC.

The chain uses TRBV5-8 and TRBJ1-1, with 7 bases that match TRBD1. The V gene's germline CDR1 is SGHTS and CDR2 YDEGEE. The CDR3 has 13 amino acids. Trimming at V came to 9 bases and at J to 4 bases, leaving 9 bases not matched to a gene. CDR3 nucleotide sequence: TGTGCCACCTCTAGACAGGGCCGCACTGAAGCTTTCTTT. Its translation: CATSRQGRTEAFF.

The rearrangement joins TRBV18 to TRBJ1-6, with D uncertain. Germline V gene sequence: CDR1 KGHSH, CDR2 LQKENI. This CDR3 has 12 amino acids. V was clipped by 2 bases and J by 17 bases, with 13 bases between them. The CDR3 reads CASSPYIGEVHF. CDR3 DNA: TGTGCCAGCTCACCATACATCGGGGAGGTCCACTTT. Using reference TRBV18 and TRBJ1-6 for the parts outside the CDR3, the full variable domain is NAGVMQNPRHLVRRRGQEARLRCSPMKGHSHVYWYRQLPEEGLKFMVYLQKENIIDESGMPKERFSAEFPKEGPSILRIQQVVRGDSAAYFCASSPYIGEVHFGNGTRLTVT.

The chain employs TRBV2 and TRBJ1-6; D is uncertain. Trimming cost V 6 bases and J 6 bases, with 15 bases left between them. The CDR3 runs 15 residues. Germline values: CDR1 SNHLY, CDR2 FYNNEI. This CDR3 reads CASRSQEAFNSPLHF. CDR3 DNA sequence: TGTGCCAGCAGATCACAAGAGGCCTTTAATTCACCCCTCCACTTT.

This sequence joins TRBV19 and TRBJ2-1, with D maybe TRBD1 (7 bases). Germline loops: CDR1 LNHDA, CDR2 SQIVND (reference sequence). The germline V and J ends were trimmed by 7 bases and 8 bases, with 24 bases remaining between them. The CDR3 has 16 amino acids. The CDR3 bases are TGTGCCAGTACCGGGTTGGGTTGGCAGGGGGGTCATGAGCAGTTCTTC. Its translation is CASTGLGWQGGHEQFF.

The chain is built from TRBV5-8 and TRBJ2-5; 9 bases line up with TRBD1. CDR1 is SGHTS, CDR2 YDEGEE, per germline. The CDR3 covers 15 residues. Trimming at V came to 0 bases and at J to 1 base, leaving 1 base not matched to a gene. DNA for the CDR3: TGTGCCAGCAGCTTGGGGACAGGGGCCCAAGAGACCCAGTACTTC. Amino acid sequence: CASSLGTGAQETQYF.

As concerns this clone: A read error may account for a junction end that differs from germline. J is TRBJ2-3 and V is TRBV20-1; 10 positions match TRBD2. Per the germline V gene, CDR1 is DFQATT and CDR2 is SNEGSKA (reference sequence). This CDR3 contains 11 residues. CDR3 DNA sequence: TGCAGTGCCCGGATCGGACTAGCGGAGCCATTT. It yields the protein CSARIGLAEPF.

This chain joins TRBV4-1 and TRBJ2-2; TRBD2 matches at 7 bases. Germline-derived CDR1 and CDR2 are MGHRA and YSYEKL. This CDR3 has 16 amino acids. The J segment lost 2 bases and the V segment lost 0 bases, leaving 3 bases of the junction unmatched. The CDR3 nucleotides read TGCGCCAGCAGCCAAGATCGGGGGGTCAACACCGGGGAGCTGTTTTTT. Its translation: CASSQDRGVNTGELFF.

The chain recombines TRBV28 with TRBJ2-7, with 7 bases aligning to TRBD2. From germline, CDR1 is MDHEN and CDR2 SYDVKM. The CDR3 consists of 16 residues. The junction had 9 bases not matched to a gene; V was cut back by 1 base and J by 3 bases. The CDR3 is CASSLLASGRFYEQYF. As DNA, the CDR3 is TGTGCCAGCAGTTTATTGGCTAGCGGCCGCTTCTACGAGCAGTACTTC. The complete variable domain, with remaining parts taken from reference TRBV28 and TRBJ2-7, reads DVKVTQSSRYLVKRTGEKVFLECVQDMDHENMFWYRQDPGLGLRLIYFSYDVKMKEKGDIPEGYSVSREKKERFSLILESASTNQTSMYLCASSLLASGRFYEQYFGPGTRLTVT.

V is TRBV6-2 or TRBV6-3 and J is TRBJ2-2; 10 nucleotides match TRBD2. Germline V gene sequence: CDR1 MNHEY, CDR2 SVGEGT. The CDR3 is made up of 17 amino acids. V was pared by 5 bases and J by 2 bases, with 8 bases of the junction left unmatched. The CDR3 nucleotides read TGTGCCAGCAGTCCCGCTAGCGGGAGCCTAAACACCGGGGAGCTGTTTTTT. Its protein is CASSPASGSLNTGELFF.